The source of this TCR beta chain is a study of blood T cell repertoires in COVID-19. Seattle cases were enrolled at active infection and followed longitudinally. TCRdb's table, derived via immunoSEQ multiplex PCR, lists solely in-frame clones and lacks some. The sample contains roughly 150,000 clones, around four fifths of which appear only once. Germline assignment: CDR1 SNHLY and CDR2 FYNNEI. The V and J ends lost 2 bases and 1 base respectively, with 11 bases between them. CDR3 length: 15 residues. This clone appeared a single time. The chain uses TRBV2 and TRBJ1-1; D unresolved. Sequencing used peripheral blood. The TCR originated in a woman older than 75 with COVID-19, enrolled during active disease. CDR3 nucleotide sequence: TGTGCCAGCAGTGAATTCCTTGTATCGAACACTGAAGCTTTCTTT. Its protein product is CASSEFLVSNTEAFF.